This T cell receptor (beta chain) derives from a study of T cell repertoires in cytomegalovirus infection. At the level of the study: Matching HLA type and CMV infection were both indicated by public TCR beta signatures.

There are many counts of this clonotype. Its antigen is undetermined. The germline V gene encodes CDR1 SGHDN and CDR2 FVKESK. This CDR3 has 14 residues. V shed 3 bases and J 7 bases; nucleotides not matched to a gene: 5. Each CDR3 protein is one row after TCRdb ran MiXCR on the reads. Seen here are about 180,000 distinct CDR3 sequences, roughly an eighth observed once, and the top ten hold 25% to 30%. General study findings and limits: Of the TCR beta families, the public ones yielded a cumulative frequency that identified carriers of CMV plus the relevant HLA. HLA-C-restricted, CMV-specific TCR beta clonotypes were dominant ex vivo.

The chain joins TRBV14 to TRBJ2-1; 8 positions match TRBD2. This TCR was recovered from a human donor in good health (CMV status not recorded). Some clones in this sample may be carry-over from other donors' samples. Sequencing was done on a sample of PBMCs. The DNA of the CDR3 is TGTGCCAGCAGCCATAACGGGAGGGCAAATGAGCAGTTCTTC. This codes for CASSHNGRANEQFF.